The present TCR beta chain was sequenced within a study of blood T cell repertoires in COVID-19. Study as a whole: Samples came from the United States, Italy and Spain, spanning acute and convalescent COVID-19. The analysed material was cDNA or gDNA that came from T cells, B-cell-depleted T cells, or PBMCs.

This clone was observed a single time. Methods used by the authors: Estimates of nucleated cell counts were drawn from the amplification of reference gene primers. Assay used: immunoSEQ multiplex PCR; TCRdb lists only in-frame clones, some missing. V and J calls and clone size follow that table, whereas D and trimming were derived from the DNA. The sample holds 40,000 to 55,000 clones, roughly 90% seen once. From germline, CDR1 is KGHSH and CDR2 LQKENI. V lost 0 bases, J lost 5 bases, and 7 bases lay in between. CDR3 length equals 13 residues. V and J are TRBV18 and TRBJ2-5; no reliable D call. Sequencing was carried out using peripheral blood. This clonotype was sampled from a human donor in a cohort sampled during active COVID-19. CDR3 bases: TGTGCCAGCTCACCACCCACAATCGAGACCCAGTACTTC. Its translation is CASSPPTIETQYF.